This TCR beta chain was identified during a study of T cell responses to AZD1222 COVID-19 vaccine. Only in-frame clones appear in the TCRdb table, and some are missing; sequencing was by immunoSEQ multiplex PCR. Of some 200,000 clones in the sample, around 93% were seen once. The CDR3 contains 11 residues. Trimming left V 2 bases short and J 5 bases short, with 7 bases between. Germline V gene data show CDR1 as GTSNPN and CDR2 as SVGIG (reference sequence). The origin of this receptor is an adult who received the AZD1222 COVID-19 vaccine. This sequence joins TRBV30 and TRBJ2-7; D remains ambiguous. Here the sequenced sample was peripheral blood, taken 28 days after the second AZD1222 dose. CDR3 bases: TGTGCCTGGAGTCGCGGTAACGAGCAGTACTTC. Its translation is CAWSRGNEQYF.